This entry lists 10 T cell receptor beta chains sequenced from one sample in a study of T-cell reconstitution after alpha-beta-depleted transplantation in children. This sample's TCRbeta library carried unique molecular identifier barcodes. From the PCR reads, TCRdb called clonotypes with MiXCR, one entry per CDR3 protein. The sample shows tens of thousands of distinct CDR3 sequences, roughly 5.2% of them seen only once. The material was PBMCs, mostly from graft donor cells, obtained 180 days after TCRalphabeta/CD19-depleted stem cell transplant. These receptors all stem from a boy in the first two years of life who had a stem cell transplant for acute myeloid leukemia, so the T cells may come from the graft donor.

This clonotype was counted a few times. The chain has TRBV5-4 and TRBJ2-7; 12 positions agree with TRBD1. CDR1 is SGHNT and CDR2 is YYREEE in the germline V gene (reference sequence). Unmatched junction bases numbered 9, after V lost 4 bases and J lost 7 bases. This CDR3 region has 15 residues. CDR3 sequence (DNA): TGTGCCAGCAGCACCGCCGGGACAGGGGGCTCGGAGCAGTACTTC. Its translation: CASSTAGTGGSEQYF.

This clonotype was detected ten times or more. This chain uses TRBV27 with TRBJ2-7; D is possibly TRBD2 (5 bases). V was clipped by 4 bases and J by 5 bases, with 18 bases between them. This CDR3 has 15 amino acids. Germline V CDR1 and CDR2: MNHEY, SMNVEV (reference sequence). The CDR3: CASSSRDWTSHEQYF. The DNA for the CDR3 is TGTGCCAGCAGTTCTAGAGACTGGACTTCCCACGAGCAGTACTTC.

This clonotype was counted ten times or more. The chain has TRBV7-2 and TRBJ2-5; D ambiguous. The germline V and J ends were trimmed by 1 base and 1 base, with 10 bases remaining between them. The CDR3 is 15 residues long. Germline V gives CDR1 SGHTA, CDR2 FQGNSA. This chain's CDR3 is CASSLVGKFQETQYF. Here the CDR3 DNA reads TGTGCCAGCAGCTTAGTTGGGAAGTTCCAAGAGACCCAGTACTTC.

In this sample, this clonotype turned up many times. The J gene is TRBJ2-3, the V gene TRBV7-9, with D perhaps TRBD2 (6 bases). CDR3 size: 16 residues. V shed 3 bases and J shed 2 bases, with 15 bases lying between them. Germline CDR1 is SEHNR and CDR2 is FQNEAQ (reference sequence). CDR3 residues: CASSFLGGRATDTQYF. The DNA of the CDR3 is TGTGCCAGCAGCTTCCTGGGGGGAAGGGCCACAGATACGCAGTATTTT.

This clonotype came up many times. The J gene is TRBJ2-1, the V gene TRBV7-9; D remains unclear. This CDR3 comprises 14 residues. V was clipped by 1 base and J by 7 bases, with 11 bases between them. The germline V gene encodes CDR1 SEHNR and CDR2 FQNEAQ (reference sequence). The chain's CDR3 is CASSLEGLDNEQFF. The CDR3 region has the DNA TGTGCCAGCAGCTTAGAGGGCCTCGATAATGAGCAGTTCTTC.

This clonotype was seen at least ten times. This chain links TRBV4-3 with TRBJ1-3; D is uncertain. V was clipped by 0 bases and J by 0 bases, with 9 bases between them. The germline CDR1 and CDR2 sequences are LGHNA and YSLEER. This CDR3 has 16 residues. CDR3 sequence (DNA): TGCGCCAGCAGCCAAGAACGAGTTCTCTCTGGAAACACCATATATTTT. It codes for CASSQERVLSGNTIYF.

This clonotype has at least ten counts. V usage is TRBV11-1 and J usage is TRBJ2-2; D not resolved. Germline assignment: CDR1 SGHAT and CDR2 FQDESV (reference sequence). V lost 7 bases to trimming and J lost 5 bases, with 26 bases between them. The CDR3 covers 18 residues. The CDR3, as DNA: TGTGCCAGCACCCACACTGATAAGATTCCCCTTGGGACCGGGGAGCTGTTTTTT. Protein product: CASTHTDKIPLGTGELFF.

In its sample, this clonotype was seen many times. The CDR3 DNA sequence: TGCGCCAGCAGCTTGCTGGGGGAAGGCAACCCCTACGAGCAGTACTTC. This translates into CASSLLGEGNPYEQYF. The V gene is TRBV5-1, the J gene TRBJ2-7; perhaps D is TRBD1 or TRBD2 (5 bases each). Trimming stripped 1 base from V and 2 bases from J, with 16 bases between. This CDR3 is 16 amino acids long. Germline V gene sequence: CDR1 SGHRS, CDR2 YFSETQ. The whole variable domain, remainder taken from reference TRBV5-1 and TRBJ2-7, is KAGVTQTPRYLIKTRGQQVTLSCSPISGHRSVSWYQQTPGQGLQFLFEYFSETQRNKGNFPGRFSGRQFSNSRSEMNVSTLELGDSALYLCASSLLGEGNPYEQYFGPGTRLTVT.

This clonotype appeared many times. V usage is TRBV4-1 and J usage is TRBJ1-5, with TRBD1 as a possible D gene (5 bases). CDR3 size: 16 residues. The V gene lost 4 bases and the J gene lost 2 bases, with 15 bases spanning the gap. Looked up from germline, CDR1 is MGHRA and CDR2 is YSYEKL. The CDR3 sequence: CASSPWGRAGNQPQHF. In DNA, the CDR3 is TGCGCCAGCAGCCCTTGGGGCAGGGCCGGCAATCAGCCCCAGCATTTT.

This clonotype appeared many times. The V gene is TRBV12-3 or TRBV12-4, the J gene TRBJ2-7; 7 nucleotides match TRBD1. The length of the CDR3 is 18 residues. The V and J ends lost 6 bases and 2 bases, in that order; junction bases with no gene match: 19. The CDR3 region has the DNA TGTGCCAGCAGGTCTCGAAGCACTACCGGGACAGCCCCCTACGAGCAGTACTTC. It codes for CASRSRSTTGTAPYEQYF.